The 23 T cell receptor beta chains below all came from one sample that was sequenced in a study of T-cell memory formation after mild COVID-19. TCRdb re-analysed the 5' RACE reads in MiXCR, keeping a single row per CDR3 protein. The sample contains under 60,000 distinct CDR3 sequences, 9.3% of which appear only once. Sequencing was carried out using PBMCs or a T cell subset sorted from them (not recorded which). The source is an adult woman who had mild COVID-19 (a few samples of this study predate the infection). Cell type and time point are not known.

This clonotype has ten or more counts. This sequence joins TRBV4-1 and TRBJ2-1, with D possibly being TRBD1 (5 bases). The germline V gene has CDR1 MGHRA and CDR2 YSYEKL. This CDR3 is built from 16 residues. V shed 2 bases and J shed 3 bases, with 14 bases lying between them. The CDR3 protein is CASSQLGATNYNEQFF. The CDR3 DNA reads as TGCGCCAGCAGCCAATTAGGGGCTACTAACTACAATGAGCAGTTCTTC.

V is TRBV3-1 and J is TRBJ2-7, with D hard to call. V dropped 4 bases and J dropped 2 bases, with 12 bases sitting between them. The CDR3 sequence is 14 residues long. Per germline, CDR1 LGHDT and CDR2 YNNKEL (reference sequence). The CDR3: CASSRKEPAYEQYF. The CDR3 DNA sequence: TGTGCCAGCAGCCGTAAGGAACCCGCCTACGAGCAGTACTTC.

V gene TRBV15 combines with J gene TRBJ1-2; D gene unclear. CDR1 and CDR2 (germline): LNHNV, YYDKDF (reference sequence). Trimming shortened V by 0 bases and J by 2 bases, and 7 bases separated the two germline ends. The CDR3 runs 14 residues. The DNA for the CDR3 is TGTGCCACCAGCAGAGAGGCGGGGAACTATGGCTACACCTTC. It yields the protein CATSREAGNYGYTF.

This clonotype was seen a handful of times. This chain joins TRBV7-8 and TRBJ1-1; D not resolved. V dropped 5 bases and J dropped 3 bases, with 13 bases sitting between them. The CDR3 runs to 14 residues. Germline CDR1 reads SGHVS; CDR2 reads FQNEAQ. Here the CDR3 DNA reads TGTGCCAGCAGCCCCCGTTCGTCTGACACTGAAGCTTTCTTT. Amino acids: CASSPRSSDTEAFF.

This clonotype has just a few counts. V gene TRBV20-1 combines with J gene TRBJ2-7, with a possible D match to TRBD1 (6 bases). Per the germline V gene, CDR1 is DFQATT and CDR2 is SNEGSKA (reference sequence). V lost 4 bases, J lost 0 bases, and 13 bases lay in between. This CDR3 region has 14 residues. This CDR3 is CSATPWTDSYEQYF. CDR3 coding DNA: TGCAGTGCTACTCCTTGGACAGACTCCTACGAGCAGTACTTC.

This clonotype was counted only a few times. This chain connects TRBV5-4 to TRBJ2-7, with D possibly TRBD2 on 6 matching bases. V gave up 4 bases and J gave up 0 bases, with 20 bases separating them. CDR1 is SGHNT and CDR2 is YYREEE in the germline V gene (reference sequence). The CDR3 runs to 17 residues. The CDR3 DNA is TGTGCCAGCAGCGGGGCTTCTTCTGGGGACTCCTCCTACGAGCAGTACTTC. Translation gives CASSGASSGDSSYEQYF.

The J gene is TRBJ2-1, the V gene TRBV7-3, with 12 bases aligning to TRBD2. Germline values: CDR1 SGHTA, CDR2 FQGTGA. V lost 2 bases, J lost 3 bases, and 8 bases stayed unmatched. This CDR3 has 18 residues. CDR3 in amino acids: CASSLGGLAGPLYNEQFF. DNA for the CDR3: TGTGCCAGCAGCTTAGGAGGACTAGCGGGGCCACTCTACAATGAGCAGTTCTTC.

The rearrangement joins TRBV7-8 to TRBJ1-1; D gene ambiguous. V shed 5 bases and J shed 4 bases, with 23 bases lying between them. Germline V gene lookup returns CDR1 SGHVS and CDR2 FQNEAQ. This CDR3 region has 17 residues. The DNA of the CDR3 is TGTGCCAGCAGCCCCCAACCCGGACGGTCGGCGGTCACTGAAGCTTTCTTT. Translated: CASSPQPGRSAVTEAFF.

The V and J genes are TRBV2 and TRBJ1-5; a weak D match, TRBD1 (5 bases). Germline V CDR1 and CDR2: SNHLY, FYNNEI. V was pared by 4 bases and J by 7 bases, with 14 bases between. This CDR3 contains 14 residues. CDR3: CASSGPGTGQPQHF. CDR3 sequence (DNA): TGTGCCAGCAGTGGCCCTGGGACCGGACAGCCCCAGCATTTT.

The chain joins TRBV28 to TRBJ1-1; D unresolved. This CDR3 region has 15 residues. The V gene lost 3 bases and the J gene lost 1 base, with 12 bases spanning the gap. Germline CDR1 and CDR2: MDHEN and SYDVKM. Here the CDR3 reads CASSFPAGSNTEAFF. The CDR3 DNA reads as TGTGCCAGCAGTTTCCCGGCGGGTTCGAACACTGAAGCTTTCTTT. Together with reference TRBV28 and TRBJ1-1, the CDR3 gives the full variable domain: DVKVTQSSRYLVKRTGEKVFLECVQDMDHENMFWYRQDPGLGLRLIYFSYDVKMKEKGDIPEGYSVSREKKERFSLILESASTNQTSMYLCASSFPAGSNTEAFFGQGTRLTVV.

This clonotype was seen only a few times. The CDR3 nucleotides read TGCAGCGTTGCAGTTAGGTTGGGGACAGATACGCAGTATTTT. Residues: CSVAVRLGTDTQYF. The V call is TRBV29-1, the J call TRBJ2-3; D is unclear. CDR3 length equals 14 residues. The V end lost 4 bases, the J end lost 3 bases, and 14 bases lay between the germline ends. The V gene's germline CDR1 is SQVTM and CDR2 ANQGSEA.

This clonotype was seen at least ten times. This chain uses TRBV6-5 with TRBJ2-2, with D perhaps matching TRBD2 (5 bases). V shed 6 bases and J shed 5 bases, with 10 bases lying between them. Per germline, CDR1 MNHEY and CDR2 SVGAGI. CDR3 length equals 13 residues. The CDR3 loop is CASSQPGTGELFF. The CDR3 DNA reads TGTGCCAGCAGCCAACCGGGGACCGGGGAGCTGTTTTTT.

The chain uses TRBV24-1 and TRBJ2-2; perhaps D is TRBD1 or TRBD2 (6 bases each). V gave up 9 bases and J gave up 5 bases, with 21 bases separating them. The CDR3 has 16 amino acids. CDR1 and CDR2 from the germline V gene are KGHDR and SFDVKD. Written as DNA, the CDR3 is TGTGCCACCGAGGGGGGAACAACTCGTAGTACCGGGGAGCTGTTTTTT. It specifies CATEGGTTRSTGELFF.

At least ten counts were recorded for this clonotype. This chain links TRBV7-9 with TRBJ1-5; 7 bases match TRBD1. CDR3 length equals 17 residues. The germline gives CDR1 SEHNR, CDR2 FQNEAQ (reference sequence). V lost 1 base and J lost 4; bases outside the gene matches: 10. The CDR3 loop is CASSLGGATGPNQPQHF. The CDR3 DNA reads as TGTGCCAGCAGCTTAGGGGGGGCGACAGGGCCGAATCAGCCCCAGCATTTT. Supplemented by reference TRBV7-9 and TRBJ1-5, the full variable domain reads DTGVSQNPRHKITKRGQNVTFRCDPISEHNRLYWYRQTLGQGPEFLTYFQNEAQLEKSRLLSDRFSAERPKGSFSTLEIQRTEQGDSAMYLCASSLGGATGPNQPQHFGDGTRLSIL.

This clonotype was counted many times. The V call is TRBV6-1, the J call TRBJ2-5; 8 bases are shared with TRBD2. From germline, CDR1 is MNHNS and CDR2 SASEGT. V shed 3 bases, J shed 3 bases, and the junction held 0 bases outside the gene matches. The CDR3 runs to 13 residues. The CDR3 spells CASSEREEETQYF. CDR3 nucleotide sequence: TGTGCCAGCAGTGAGCGGGAGGAAGAGACCCAGTACTTC.

This clonotype was observed a handful of times. The genes are TRBV11-3 and TRBJ2-5, with 8 bases identical to TRBD2. Germline-derived CDR1 and CDR2 are SGHNT and YENEEA. V lost 5 bases to trimming and J lost 4 bases; unmatched junction nucleotides: 12. This CDR3 has 16 amino acids. CDR3 residues: CASSTTERTSRETQYF. CDR3 coding DNA: TGTGCCAGCAGCACCACTGAAAGGACTAGCCGAGAGACCCAGTACTTC.

This clonotype was observed at least ten times. V usage is TRBV5-1 and J usage is TRBJ1-2, with 7 bases aligning to TRBD1. In germline, CDR1 is SGHRS, CDR2 YFSETQ. The CDR3 runs to 15 residues. V was pared by 2 bases and J by 6 bases, with 10 bases of the junction left unmatched. CDR3 in DNA: TGCGCCAGCAGCTTCCTCCGACAGGGATCGGATGGCTACACCTTC. As protein: CASSFLRQGSDGYTF.

This clonotype was found a few times. DNA for the CDR3: TGTGCCAGCAGTGGGGGGGACAGGGCAGGTGAGACAGATACGCAGTATTTT. Translated: CASSGGDRAGETDTQYF. The chain has TRBV25-1 and TRBJ2-3; 9 bases line up with TRBD1. This CDR3 contains 17 residues. Germline CDR1 MGHDK, CDR2 SYGVNS. The trim removed 4 bases at V and 3 bases at J, leaving 11 bases unmatched.

Ten or more counts support this clonotype. The V call is TRBV6-5, the J call TRBJ2-7, with D tentatively TRBD2 (6 bases). The V gene lost 4 bases and the J gene lost 0 bases, with 10 bases spanning the gap. CDR3 length equals 14 residues. Germline assignment: CDR1 MNHEY and CDR2 SVGAGI. The CDR3 DNA reads TGTGCCAGCAGTTCGGGACTTATCTCCTACGAGCAGTACTTC. Residues: CASSSGLISYEQYF.

This clonotype showed up just a few times. This chain joins TRBV20-1 and TRBJ2-7; D not certain. Trimming removed 5 bases at V and 5 bases at J, with 13 bases between. CDR1 and CDR2 from the germline V gene are DFQATT and SNEGSKA (reference sequence). The CDR3 covers 12 residues. The CDR3 region is CSAYFQANEQYF. CDR3 bases: TGCAGTGCTTATTTCCAGGCTAACGAGCAGTACTTC.

This clonotype was found a few times. The J gene is TRBJ1-2, the V gene TRBV5-1; 9 nucleotides agree with TRBD1. Germline CDR1 reads SGHRS; CDR2 reads YFSETQ. With 4 bases clipped from V and 8 bases from J, the junction kept 9 bases outside the gene matches. The CDR3 totals 14 residues. The CDR3 is CASSGGQGFGGYTF. The DNA for the CDR3 is TGCGCCAGCAGCGGGGGACAGGGATTTGGCGGCTACACCTTC.

This sequence joins TRBV20-1 and TRBJ1-3; no firm D call. V was trimmed by 3 bases and J by 4 bases, leaving 4 bases between them. Germline assignment: CDR1 DFQATT and CDR2 SNEGSKA (reference sequence). The CDR3 totals 11 residues. The DNA of the CDR3 is TGCAGTGCTAGGGAGGGAAACACCATATATTTT. This codes for CSAREGNTIYF.

This clonotype was seen repeatedly, ten times or more. The V and J genes are TRBV5-6 and TRBJ2-7; D is ambiguous. Germline values: CDR1 SGHDT, CDR2 YYEEEE. CDR3 size: 13 residues. The V end was cut by 1 base, the J end by 3 bases, with 8 bases between. The CDR3 DNA is TGTGCCAGCAGCTTGCAAAACATCTACGAGCAGTACTTC. Amino acids: CASSLQNIYEQYF.